This T cell receptor (beta chain) was obtained from a study of human T cells and chemical hapten exposure. General study findings and limits: The immune response of these alopecia patients might not match healthy individuals'.

The V gene's germline CDR1 is SGHTA and CDR2 FQGNSA. This CDR3 region has 12 residues. Trimming cost V 5 bases and J 6 bases, with 7 bases left between them. Notes on this clonotype: Its antigen is currently unknown.

As for time point: patch test 1, 2 weeks after DPC sensitization. Treatment reported: therapeutic diphenylcyclopropenone sensitization with weekly scalp DPC. One entry per CDR3 protein results from TCRdb running MiXCR on the RACE reads. The table shows roughly 120,000 distinct CDR3 sequences, with around an eighth occurring only once. The sequence was obtained from a woman in her fifties or sixties with alopecia areata. Some clones in this sample may be carry-over from other donors' samples. The sequencing here drew on whole blood, taken in connection with sensitization to the hapten diphenylcyclopropenone (DPC). This chain connects TRBV7-2 to TRBJ1-4; D gene uncertain. CDR3: CASSEFDEKLFF. CDR3 nucleotide sequence: TGTGCCAGCAGCGAATTTGATGAAAAACTGTTTTTT.